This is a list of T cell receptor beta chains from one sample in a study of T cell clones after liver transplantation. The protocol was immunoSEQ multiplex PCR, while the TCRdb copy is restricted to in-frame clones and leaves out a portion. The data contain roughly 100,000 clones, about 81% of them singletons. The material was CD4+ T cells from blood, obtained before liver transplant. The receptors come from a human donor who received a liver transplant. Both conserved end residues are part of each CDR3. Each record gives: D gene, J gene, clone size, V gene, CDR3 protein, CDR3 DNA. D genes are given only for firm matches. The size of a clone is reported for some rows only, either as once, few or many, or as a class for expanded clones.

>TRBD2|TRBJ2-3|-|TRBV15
CATSRDGDGTGLAGGTDTQYF
TGTGCCACCAGCAGAGATGGGGACGGCACGGGACTAGCGGGAGGCACAGATACGCAGTATTTT
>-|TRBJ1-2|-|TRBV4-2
CASSQDGTGNYGYTF
TGTGCCAGCAGCCAGGACGGGACGGGAAACTATGGCTACACCTTC
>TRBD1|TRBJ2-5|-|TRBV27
CASRPNPRQGKTQYF
TGTGCCAGCAGGCCCAACCCCAGACAGGGGAAGACCCAGTACTTC
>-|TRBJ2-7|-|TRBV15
CATSRDTYEQYF
TGTGCCACCAGCAGAGACACATACGAGCAGTACTTC
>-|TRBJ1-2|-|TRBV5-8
CASSLMGQINYGYTF
TGTGCCAGCAGCTTGATGGGTCAGATTAACTATGGCTACACCTTC
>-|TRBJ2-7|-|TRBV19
CASSIDPTSYEQYF
TGTGCCAGTAGTATAGACCCCACCTCCTACGAGCAGTACTTC
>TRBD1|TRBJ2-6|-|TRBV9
CASNRDSAIFSGANVLTF
TGTGCCAGCAACCGGGACAGCGCTATTTTCTCTGGGGCCAACGTCCTGACTTTC
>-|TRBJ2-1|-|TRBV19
CASSIGGRDIVNEQFF
TGTGCCAGTAGTATAGGGGGCCGGGACATAGTCAATGAGCAGTTCTTC
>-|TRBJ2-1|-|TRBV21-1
CASSSRLAGVCSYNEQFF
TGTGCCAGCAGCTCGCGACTAGCGGGGGTATGCTCCTACAATGAGCAGTTCTTC
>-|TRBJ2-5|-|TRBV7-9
CASSPRHRLETQYF
TGTGCCAGCAGCCCGAGACACCGACTAGAGACCCAGTACTTC
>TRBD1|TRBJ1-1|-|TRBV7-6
CASSLEGGRHTEAFF
TGTGCCAGCAGCTTAGAAGGGGGCAGGCACACTGAAGCTTTCTTT
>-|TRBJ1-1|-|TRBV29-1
CSVTAGNMNTEAFF
TGCAGCGTTACGGCAGGGAATATGAACACTGAAGCTTTCTTT
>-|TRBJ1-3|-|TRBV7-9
CASSLESALGNTIYF
TGTGCCAGCAGCTTAGAATCGGCACTCGGAAACACCATATATTTT
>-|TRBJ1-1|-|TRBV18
CASSGGANTEAFF
TGTGCCAGCTCCGGGGGGGCGAACACTGAAGCTTTCTTT
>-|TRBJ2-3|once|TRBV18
CASSPPGRADTQYF
TGTGCCAGCTCACCACCCGGCCGGGCAGATACGCAGTATTTT
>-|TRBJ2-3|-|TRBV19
CASSMPPEADTQYF
TGTGCCAGTAGTATGCCCCCAGAGGCAGATACGCAGTATTTT
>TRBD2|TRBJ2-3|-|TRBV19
CASTIGGSGSDTQYF
TGTGCCAGCACCATAGGCGGGAGCGGGTCGGATACGCAGTATTTT
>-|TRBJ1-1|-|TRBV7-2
CASSLAPRGSGFF
TGTGCCAGCAGCTTAGCCCCAAGGGGGAGCGGCTTCTTT
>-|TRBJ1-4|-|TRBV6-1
CASTAPNEKLFF
TGTGCCAGCACGGCCCCTAATGAAAAACTGTTTTTT
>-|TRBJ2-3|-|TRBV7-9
CASSPSGRNTDTQYF
TGTGCCAGCAGCCCATCGGGGAGGAACACAGATACGCAGTATTTT
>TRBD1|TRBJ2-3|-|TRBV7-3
CASSFTGTGVTDTQYF
TGTGCCAGCAGCTTTACCGGGACAGGGGTCACAGATACGCAGTATTTT
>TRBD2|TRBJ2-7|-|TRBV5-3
CARSRLAGAFYEQYF
TGTGCCAGAAGCCGACTAGCGGGGGCCTTCTACGAGCAGTACTTC
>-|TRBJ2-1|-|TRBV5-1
CASSLGTTYNEQFF
TGCGCCAGCAGCTTGGGGACCACATACAATGAGCAGTTCTTC
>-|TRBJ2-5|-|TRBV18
CASSGPQETQYF
TGTGCCAGCTCAGGACCCCAAGAGACCCAGTACTTC
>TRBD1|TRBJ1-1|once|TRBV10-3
CAISRQGNTEAFF
TGTGCCATCAGTCGACAGGGCAACACTGAAGCTTTCTTT
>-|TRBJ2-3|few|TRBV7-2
CASRGVPNLFTQYF
TGTGCCAGCCGCGGAGTTCCCAACCTGTTTACGCAGTATTTT
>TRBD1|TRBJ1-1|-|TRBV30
CAWSVGGQGVKGTEAFF
TGTGCCTGGAGTGTGGGTGGACAGGGGGTTAAGGGCACTGAAGCTTTCTTT
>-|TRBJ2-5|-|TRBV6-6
CASSGPPPQETQYF
TGTGCCAGCAGTGGCCCCCCGCCCCAAGAGACCCAGTACTTC
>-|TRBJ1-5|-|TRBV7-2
CASSLARGGNQPQHF
TGTGCCAGCAGCTTAGCCAGGGGAGGCAATCAGCCCCAGCATTTT
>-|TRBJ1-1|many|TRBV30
CAQGRMNTEAFF
TGTGCCCAAGGTAGAATGAACACTGAAGCTTTCTTT
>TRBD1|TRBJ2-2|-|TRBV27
CASSPLPMTGRNTGELFF
TGTGCCAGCAGTCCTCTCCCAATGACAGGGAGGAACACCGGGGAGCTGTTTTTT
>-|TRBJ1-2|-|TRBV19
CASSTTGNYGYTF
TGTGCCAGTAGTACGACGGGAAACTATGGCTACACCTTC
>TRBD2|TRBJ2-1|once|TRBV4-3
CASSPGLAGGTNEQFF
TGCGCCAGCAGCCCCGGACTAGCGGGGGGGACCAATGAGCAGTTCTTC
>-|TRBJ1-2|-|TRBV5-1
CASSFGQLNYGYTF
TGCGCCAGCAGCTTCGGACAGCTTAACTATGGCTACACCTTC
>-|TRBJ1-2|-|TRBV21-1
CASSSRDTPNYGYTF
TGTGCCAGCAGCTCCCGGGACACCCCTAACTATGGCTACACCTTC
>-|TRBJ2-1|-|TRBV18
CASSAGIQSSYNEQFF
TGTGCCAGCTCAGCCGGGATCCAGAGCTCCTACAATGAGCAGTTCTTC
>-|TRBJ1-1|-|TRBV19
CASSMRGRNRNTEAFF
TGTGCCAGTAGTATGCGCGGCAGGAACAGGAACACTGAAGCTTTCTTT
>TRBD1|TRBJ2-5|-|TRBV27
CASSLRTGWETQYF
TGTGCCAGCAGTTTACGGACAGGGTGGGAGACCCAGTACTTC
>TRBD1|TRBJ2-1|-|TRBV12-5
CASGLVRVESGRGNEQFF
TGTGCTAGTGGTTTGGTACGAGTCGAGAGTGGCAGGGGGAATGAGCAGTTCTTC
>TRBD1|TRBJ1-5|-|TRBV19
CASSMGQGVRSQPQHF
TGTGCCAGTAGTATGGGGCAGGGGGTCCGGAGTCAGCCCCAGCATTTT
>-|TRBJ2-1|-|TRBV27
CAISLKPTGYNEQFF
TGTGCCATATCCCTTAAACCGACAGGCTACAATGAGCAGTTCTTC
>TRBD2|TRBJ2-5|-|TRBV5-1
CASSSRAGAQETQYF
TGCGCCAGCAGCTCCCGAGCGGGGGCCCAAGAGACCCAGTACTTC
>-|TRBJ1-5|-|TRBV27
CASSFSRYSNQPQHF
TGTGCCAGCAGTTTCTCTCGTTATAGCAATCAGCCCCAGCATTTT
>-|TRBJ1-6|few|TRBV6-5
CASTYEGRNSPLHF
TGTGCCAGCACCTACGAGGGGCGTAATTCACCCCTCCACTTT
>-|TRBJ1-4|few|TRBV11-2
CASSLAVFGTTNEKLFF
TGTGCCAGCAGCTTAGCGGTGTTTGGTACAACTAATGAAAAACTGTTTTTT
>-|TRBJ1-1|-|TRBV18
CASSPQQETNTEAFF
TGTGCCAGCTCACCGCAACAGGAAACTAACACTGAAGCTTTCTTT
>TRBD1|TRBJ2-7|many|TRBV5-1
CASSNRGNYEQYF
TGCGCCAGCTCGAACAGGGGGAACTACGAGCAGTACTTC
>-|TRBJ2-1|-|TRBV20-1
CSARSGNEQFF
TGCAGTGCTAGGTCGGGCAATGAGCAGTTCTTC
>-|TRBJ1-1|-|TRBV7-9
CASSLTPEAFF
TGTGCCAGCAGCTTAACCCCCGAAGCTTTCTTT
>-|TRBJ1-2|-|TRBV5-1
CASSPDSAYYGYTF
TGCGCCAGCAGCCCGGACAGCGCATACTATGGCTACACCTTC
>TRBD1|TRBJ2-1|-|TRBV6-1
CRQGGINEQFF
TGTAGACAGGGGGGTATAAATGAGCAGTTCTTC